This T cell receptor (beta chain) came from a study of T cell repertoires in cytomegalovirus infection. Study-wide background: CMV infection and matching HLA type were both indicated by public TCR beta signatures.

TCRdb fed the reads into MiXCR, producing one record per CDR3 protein. The sample contains 46,000 or so distinct CDR3 sequences, 20% of which appear only once. The CDR3 loop spans 14 amino acids. Germline CDR1 is SGHVS and CDR2 is FNYEAQ. V was pared by 5 bases and J by 3 bases, with 13 bases between. Study-level points and caveats: HLA-C-restricted TCR beta clonotypes specific for CMV led the ex vivo response. Individuals carrying CMV plus the relevant HLA were identified by cumulative frequency of public TCR beta families.

This clonotype was found many times. Its target is unknown. This TCR derives from a human donor in good health (CMV status not recorded). Some clones in this sample may be carry-over from other donors' samples. Sequenced: PBMCs, sequenced either directly or after in vitro stimulation (not recorded which). The gene calls are TRBV7-6 and TRBJ1-1; D remains ambiguous. CDR3 nucleotide sequence: TGTGCCAGCAGCGAGCGTGGCACTGACACTGAAGCTTTCTTT. As protein: CASSERGTDTEAFF. Complete variable domain (other parts from reference TRBV7-6 and TRBJ1-1): GAGVSQSPRYKVTKRGQDVALRCDPISGHVSLYWYRQALGQGPEFLTYFNYEAQQDKSGLPNDRFSAERPEGSISTLTIQRTEQRDSAMYRCASSERGTDTEAFFGQGTRLTVV.